The present TCR beta chain was sequenced within a study of a mutant IDH1 vaccine in newly diagnosed glioma. The CDR3 consists of 14 residues. Looked up from germline, CDR1 is SGHTA and CDR2 is FQGNSA. V lost 5 bases, J lost 3 bases, and 10 bases lay in between. Repertoires were generated with immunoSEQ multiplex PCR, while TCRdb's copy carries only in-frame clones and drops some. This table has about 51,000 clones, about three quarters appearing once. Time point in this sample: week 5, during vaccination. The study gave 300 ug of mutant IDH1 20-mer peptide per vaccine dose, with topical imiquimod. This clone was recorded a few times. The target antigen is unknown.

The chain links TRBV7-2 to TRBJ2-2; D unresolved. The receptor comes from a man aged 50 or older with glioma. Sequences were derived from PBMCs, sampled from a glioma patient whose treatment included an IDH1 peptide vaccine. The DNA of the CDR3 is TGTGCCAGCAGCGGTCTCATGGACACCGGGGAGCTGTTTTTT. Translating it yields CASSGLMDTGELFF.